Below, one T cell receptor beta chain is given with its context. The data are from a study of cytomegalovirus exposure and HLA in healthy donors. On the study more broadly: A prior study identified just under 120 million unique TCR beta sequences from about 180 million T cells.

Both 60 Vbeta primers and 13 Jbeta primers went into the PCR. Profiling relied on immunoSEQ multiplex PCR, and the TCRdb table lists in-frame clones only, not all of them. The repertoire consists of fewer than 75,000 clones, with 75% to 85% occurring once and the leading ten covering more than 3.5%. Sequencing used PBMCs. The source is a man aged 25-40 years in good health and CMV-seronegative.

The CDR3 here is CASSPGTGKTNEQFF. As DNA, the CDR3 is TGTGCCAGCAGCCCCGGGACAGGGAAGACGAATGAGCAGTTCTTC. This chain connects TRBV11-3 to TRBJ2-1, with 9 bases matching TRBD1. V lost 5 bases to trimming and J lost 7 bases; unmatched junction nucleotides: 9. CDR3 size: 15 residues. CDR1 is SGHNT, CDR2 YENEEA, per germline. Drawing the rest from reference TRBV11-3 and TRBJ2-1, the complete variable domain is EAGVVQSPRYKIIEKKQPVAFWCNPISGHNTLYWYLQNLGQGPELLIRYENEEAVDDSQLPKDRFSAERLKGVDSTLKIQPAELGDSAVYLCASSPGTGKTNEQFFGPGTRLTVL.